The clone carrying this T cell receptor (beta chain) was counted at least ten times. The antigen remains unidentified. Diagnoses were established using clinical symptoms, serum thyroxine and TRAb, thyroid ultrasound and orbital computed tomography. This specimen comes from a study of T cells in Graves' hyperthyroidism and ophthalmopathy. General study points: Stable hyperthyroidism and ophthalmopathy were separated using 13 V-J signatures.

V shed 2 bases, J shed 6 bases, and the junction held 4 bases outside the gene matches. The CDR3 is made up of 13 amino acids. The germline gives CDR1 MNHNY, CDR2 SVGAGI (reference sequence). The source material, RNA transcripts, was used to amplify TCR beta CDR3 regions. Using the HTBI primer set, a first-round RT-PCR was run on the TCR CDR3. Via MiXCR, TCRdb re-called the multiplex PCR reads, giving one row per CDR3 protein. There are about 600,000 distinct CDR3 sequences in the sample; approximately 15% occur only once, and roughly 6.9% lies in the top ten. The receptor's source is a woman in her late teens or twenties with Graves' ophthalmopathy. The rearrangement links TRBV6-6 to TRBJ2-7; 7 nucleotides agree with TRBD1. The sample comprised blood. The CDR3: CASSYTSGGEQYF. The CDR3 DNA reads TGTGCCAGCAGTTACACATCAGGGGGCGAGCAGTACTTC.